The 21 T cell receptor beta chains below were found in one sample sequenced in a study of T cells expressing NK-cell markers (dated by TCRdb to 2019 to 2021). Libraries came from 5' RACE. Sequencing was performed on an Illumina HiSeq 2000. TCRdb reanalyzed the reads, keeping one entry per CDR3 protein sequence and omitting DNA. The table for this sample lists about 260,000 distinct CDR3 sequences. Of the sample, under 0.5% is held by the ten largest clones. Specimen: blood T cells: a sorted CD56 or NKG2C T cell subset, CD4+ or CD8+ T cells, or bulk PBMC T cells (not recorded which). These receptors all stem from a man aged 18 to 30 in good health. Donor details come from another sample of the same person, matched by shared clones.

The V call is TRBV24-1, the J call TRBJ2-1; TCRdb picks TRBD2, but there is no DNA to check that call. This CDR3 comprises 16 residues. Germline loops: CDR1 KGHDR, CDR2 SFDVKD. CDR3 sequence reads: CATSLGGRALYNEQFF.

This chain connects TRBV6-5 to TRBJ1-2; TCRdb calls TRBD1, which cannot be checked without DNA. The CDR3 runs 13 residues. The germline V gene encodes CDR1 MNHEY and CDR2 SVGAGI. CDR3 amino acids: CASSSSTGRGYTF.

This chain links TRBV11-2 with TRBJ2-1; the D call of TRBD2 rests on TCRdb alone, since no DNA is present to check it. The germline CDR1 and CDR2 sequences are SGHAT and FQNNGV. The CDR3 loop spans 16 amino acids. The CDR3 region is CASSPQGGRGDNEQFF. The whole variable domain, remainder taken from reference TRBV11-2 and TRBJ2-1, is EAGVAQSPRYKIIEKRQSVAFWCNPISGHATLYWYQQILGQGPKLLIQFQNNGVVDDSQLPKDRFSAERLKGVDSTLKIQPAKLEDSAVYLCASSPQGGRGDNEQFFGPGTRLTVL.

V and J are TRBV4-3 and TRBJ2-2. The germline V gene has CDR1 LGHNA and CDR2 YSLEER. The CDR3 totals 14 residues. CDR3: CASSQEALLGELFF.

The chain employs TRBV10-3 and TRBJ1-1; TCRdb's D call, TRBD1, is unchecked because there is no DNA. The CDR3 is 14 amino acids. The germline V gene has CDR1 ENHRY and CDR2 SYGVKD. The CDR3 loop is CAITPGTVNTEAFF.

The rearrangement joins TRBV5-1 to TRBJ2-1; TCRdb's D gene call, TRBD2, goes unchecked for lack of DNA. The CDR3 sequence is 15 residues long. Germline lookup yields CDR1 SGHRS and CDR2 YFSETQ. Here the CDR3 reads CASSLGLEAYNEQFF.

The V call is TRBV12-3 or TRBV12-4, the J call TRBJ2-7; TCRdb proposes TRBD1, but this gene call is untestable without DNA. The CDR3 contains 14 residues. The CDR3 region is CASSRQGLAYEQYF.

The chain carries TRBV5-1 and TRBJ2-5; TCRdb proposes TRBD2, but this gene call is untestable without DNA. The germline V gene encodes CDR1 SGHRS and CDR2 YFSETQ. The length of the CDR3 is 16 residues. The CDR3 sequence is CASSSGLAGVQETQYF.

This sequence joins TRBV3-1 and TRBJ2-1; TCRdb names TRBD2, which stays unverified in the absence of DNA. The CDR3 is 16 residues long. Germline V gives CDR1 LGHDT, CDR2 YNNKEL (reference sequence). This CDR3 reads CASSQGGAGSYNEQFF.

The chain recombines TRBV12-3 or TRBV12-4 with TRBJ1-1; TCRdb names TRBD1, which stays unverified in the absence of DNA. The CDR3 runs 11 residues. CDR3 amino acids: CASSTQGTAFF.

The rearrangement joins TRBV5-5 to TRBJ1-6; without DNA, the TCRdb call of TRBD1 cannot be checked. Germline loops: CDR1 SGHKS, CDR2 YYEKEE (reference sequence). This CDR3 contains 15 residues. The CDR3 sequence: CASSQQDRYNSPLHF. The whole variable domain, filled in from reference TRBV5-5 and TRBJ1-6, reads DAGVTQSPTHLIKTRGQQVTLRCSPISGHKSVSWYQQVLGQGPQFIFQYYEKEERGRGNFPDRFSARQFPNYSSELNVNALLLGDSALYLCASSQQDRYNSPLHFGNGTRLTVT.

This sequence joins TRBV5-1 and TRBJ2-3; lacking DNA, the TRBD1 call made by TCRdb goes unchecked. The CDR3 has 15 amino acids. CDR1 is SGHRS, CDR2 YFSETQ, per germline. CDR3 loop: CASSLVGGTTDTQYF.

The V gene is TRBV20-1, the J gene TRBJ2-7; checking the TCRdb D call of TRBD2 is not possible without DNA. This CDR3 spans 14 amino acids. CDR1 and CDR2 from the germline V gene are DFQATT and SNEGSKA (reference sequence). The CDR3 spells CSARGIAVSYEQYF.

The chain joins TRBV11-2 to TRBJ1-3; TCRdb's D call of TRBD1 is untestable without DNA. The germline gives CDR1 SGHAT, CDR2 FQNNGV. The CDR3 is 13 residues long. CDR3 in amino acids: CASSPGVGNTIYF. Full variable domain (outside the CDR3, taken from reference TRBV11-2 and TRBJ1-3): EAGVAQSPRYKIIEKRQSVAFWCNPISGHATLYWYQQILGQGPKLLIQFQNNGVVDDSQLPKDRFSAERLKGVDSTLKIQPAKLEDSAVYLCASSPGVGNTIYFGEGSWLTVV.

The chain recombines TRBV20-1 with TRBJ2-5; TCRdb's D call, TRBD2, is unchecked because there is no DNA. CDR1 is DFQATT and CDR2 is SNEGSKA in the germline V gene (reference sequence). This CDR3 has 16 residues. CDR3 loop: CSARLIAGGPKETQYF.

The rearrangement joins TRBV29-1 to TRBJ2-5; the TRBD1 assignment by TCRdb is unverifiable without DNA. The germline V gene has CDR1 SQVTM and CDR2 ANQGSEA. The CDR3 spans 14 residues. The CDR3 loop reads CSVEDGSRGLAQYF.

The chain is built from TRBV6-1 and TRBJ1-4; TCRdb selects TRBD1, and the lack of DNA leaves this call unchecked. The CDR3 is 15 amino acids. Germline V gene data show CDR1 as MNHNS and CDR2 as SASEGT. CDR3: CASRAEQAGIGKLFF.

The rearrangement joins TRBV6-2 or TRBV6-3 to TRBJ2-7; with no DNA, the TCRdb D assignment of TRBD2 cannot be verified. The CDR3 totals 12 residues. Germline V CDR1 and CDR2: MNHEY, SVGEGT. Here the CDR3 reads CACASQVYEQYF.

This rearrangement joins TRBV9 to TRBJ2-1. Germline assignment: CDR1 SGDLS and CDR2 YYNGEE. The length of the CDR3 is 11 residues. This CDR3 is CASSNLGEQFF. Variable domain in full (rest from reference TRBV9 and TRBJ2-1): DSGVTQTPKHLITATGQRVTLRCSPRSGDLSVYWYQQSLDQGLQFLIQYYNGEERAKGNILERFSAQQFPDLHSELNLSSLELGDSALYFCASSNLGEQFFGPGTRLTVL.

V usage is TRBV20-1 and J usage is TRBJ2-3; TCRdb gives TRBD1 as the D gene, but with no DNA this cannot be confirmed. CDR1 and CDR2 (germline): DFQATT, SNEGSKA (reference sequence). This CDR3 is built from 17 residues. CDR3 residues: CSASKILGSGGTDTQYF.

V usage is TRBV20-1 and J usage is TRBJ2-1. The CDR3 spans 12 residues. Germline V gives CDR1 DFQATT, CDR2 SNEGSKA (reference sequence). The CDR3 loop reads CSATEDLEKQFF.